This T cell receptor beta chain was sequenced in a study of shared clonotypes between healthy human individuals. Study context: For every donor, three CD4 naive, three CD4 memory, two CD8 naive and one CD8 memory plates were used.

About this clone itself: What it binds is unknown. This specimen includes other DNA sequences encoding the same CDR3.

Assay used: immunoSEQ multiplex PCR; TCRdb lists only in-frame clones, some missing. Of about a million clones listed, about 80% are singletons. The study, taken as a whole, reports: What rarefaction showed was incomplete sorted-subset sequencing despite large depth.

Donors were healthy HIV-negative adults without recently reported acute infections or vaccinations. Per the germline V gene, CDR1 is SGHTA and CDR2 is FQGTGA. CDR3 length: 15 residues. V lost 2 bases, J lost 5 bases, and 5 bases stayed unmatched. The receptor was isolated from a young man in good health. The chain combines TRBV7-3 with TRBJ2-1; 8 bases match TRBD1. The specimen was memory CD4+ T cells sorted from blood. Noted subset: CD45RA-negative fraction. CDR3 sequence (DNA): TGTGCCAGCAGCTTAGACAGGGGATCTCACAATGAGCAGTTCTTC. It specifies CASSLDRGSHNEQFF.